A selection of T cell receptor beta chains follows, all from one sample in a study of identical twins. TCRdb reanalysed the 5' RACE reads using MiXCR and keeps one entry per CDR3 protein. The table lists 750,000 to 950,000 distinct CDR3 sequences, roughly an eighth of them singletons, with 1.5% to 2% in the top ten. These data also formed part of another study, on yellow fever vaccine responses in identical twins.

The specimen was PBMCs. The receptors originated from a woman aged 18-35 years in good health. CDR3s include the opening cysteine and the closing phenylalanine or tryptophan. D genes are given only for firm matches. Not every row has a clone size; where given, it reads once, few, many or a size class.

abundance,j_gene,d_gene,v_gene,CDR3aa,CDR3nt
many,TRBJ2-5,TRBD2,TRBV6-5,CASSYKREGLGETQYF,TGTGCCAGCAGTTACAAGCGGGAGGGCCTGGGGGAGACCCAGTACTTC
.,TRBJ2-5,TRBD2,TRBV7-6,CASSSRLAFQETQYF,TGTGCCAGCAGCTCCCGACTAGCCTTCCAAGAGACCCAGTACTTC
.,TRBJ2-1,.,TRBV7-8,CASSPTPNEQFF,TGTGCCAGCAGCCCGACACCTAATGAGCAGTTCTTC
few,TRBJ2-1,TRBD2,TRBV20-1,CSAGLVFDNEQFF,TGCAGTGCAGGACTAGTATTTGACAATGAGCAGTTCTTC
.,TRBJ2-2,.,TRBV7-8,CASSLLWYTGELFF,TGTGCCAGCAGCTTACTATGGTACACCGGGGAGCTGTTTTTT
.,TRBJ1-1,.,TRBV6-5,CASSYSEGLATEAFF,TGTGCCAGCAGTTACTCGGAGGGGTTGGCGACTGAAGCTTTCTTT
many,TRBJ1-1,TRBD1,TRBV10-3,CAINPNQGARTEAFF,TGTGCCATCAATCCAAATCAGGGGGCGAGGACTGAAGCTTTCTTT
many,TRBJ2-7,.,TRBV4-2,CASSPFTGIYEQYF,TGTGCCAGCAGCCCATTCACAGGGATCTACGAGCAGTACTTC
many,TRBJ2-1,.,TRBV29-1,CSVEARRPREQFF,TGCAGCGTTGAAGCGCGACGGCCACGGGAGCAGTTCTTC
.,TRBJ1-3,.,TRBV6-1,CATARMTAGNTIYF,TGTGCCACCGCCAGGATGACGGCTGGAAACACCATATATTTT
.,TRBJ2-1,.,TRBV18,CASSDGDEQFF,TGTGCCAGCTCGGACGGGGACGAGCAGTTCTTC
few,TRBJ1-1,.,TRBV29-1,CSVESSGREYTEAFF,TGCAGCGTTGAAAGTTCGGGCAGGGAATACACTGAAGCTTTCTTT
.,TRBJ2-2,TRBD1,TRBV12-3/TRBV12-4,CASSFLQGAGTGELFF,TGTGCCAGCAGTTTTCTACAGGGGGCAGGGACCGGGGAGCTGTTTTTT
.,TRBJ2-3,.,TRBV2,CATTRGRTTDTQYF,TGTGCCACTACCCGGGGCAGGACGACAGATACGCAGTATTTT
.,TRBJ2-3,.,TRBV4-1,CASSQVDDGWGDTQYF,TGCGCCAGCAGCCAAGTGGACGACGGTTGGGGAGATACGCAGTATTTT
few,TRBJ1-6,.,TRBV12-3/TRBV12-4,CASRDFLNSPLHF,TGTGCCAGCCGGGATTTCCTTAATTCACCCCTCCACTTT
.,TRBJ2-3,.,TRBV2,CASSAASANTQYF,TGTGCCAGCAGTGCGGCTAGCGCCAATACGCAGTATTTT
.,TRBJ2-7,TRBD1,TRBV2,CASRRDRSTYEQYF,TGTGCCAGCCGTCGGGACAGATCAACCTACGAGCAGTACTTC
.,TRBJ2-3,TRBD2,TRBV25-1,CASSETSGNTDTQYF,TGTGCCAGCAGTGAGACTAGCGGGAACACAGATACGCAGTATTTT
.,TRBJ2-1,TRBD2,TRBV20-1,CSARAGGLNEQFF,TGCAGTGCTAGGGCGGGAGGACTGAATGAGCAGTTCTTC
few,TRBJ2-2,.,TRBV20-1,CSARDGGPGVMNTGELFF,TGCAGTGCTAGAGATGGGGGGCCGGGGGTGATGAACACCGGGGAGCTGTTTTTT
few,TRBJ2-3,.,TRBV14,CASSQRPRKGTDTQYF,TGTGCCAGCAGCCAACGACCCCGGAAGGGCACAGATACGCAGTATTTT
.,TRBJ2-7,TRBD2,TRBV3-1,CATGREYRNEQYF,TGTGCCACGGGGCGGGAGTACCGAAACGAGCAGTACTTC
.,TRBJ2-1,.,TRBV5-1,CASSLIPGTYNEQFF,TGCGCCAGCAGCTTGATTCCGGGGACCTACAATGAGCAGTTCTTC
once,TRBJ2-3,.,TRBV7-2,CASSLVPGLSTDTQYF,TGTGCCAGCAGCTTAGTGCCGGGGCTAAGCACAGATACGCAGTATTTT
many,TRBJ2-3,TRBD2,TRBV5-1,CASSFSGTSGGYTQYF,TGCGCCAGCAGCTTCTCCGGGACTAGCGGGGGTTATACGCAGTATTTT
.,TRBJ2-5,TRBD2,TRBV20-1,CSAPRLAGVPETQYF,TGCAGTGCTCCTAGACTAGCGGGGGTTCCGGAGACCCAGTACTTC
.,TRBJ2-1,TRBD1,TRBV4-1,CASSQGSRDRGQNEQFF,TGCGCCAGCAGCCAAGGCTCCCGGGACAGGGGCCAAAATGAGCAGTTCTTC
.,TRBJ2-1,.,TRBV25-1,CASSEQLYNEQFF,TGTGCCAGCAGTGAACAGTTATACAATGAGCAGTTCTTC
few,TRBJ2-4,.,TRBV4-1,CASSHPGRTADIQYF,TGCGCCAGCAGCCACCCTGGGAGGACGGCGGACATTCAGTACTTC
.,TRBJ2-7,TRBD2,TRBV11-1,CASSPIPWGLAGDRYEQYF,TGTGCCAGCAGTCCCATCCCATGGGGACTAGCGGGAGATCGGTACGAGCAGTACTTC
few,TRBJ2-2,TRBD2,TRBV7-2,CASSLILAGATGELFF,TGTGCCAGCAGCTTAATACTAGCGGGAGCCACCGGGGAGCTGTTTTTT
few,TRBJ2-2,.,TRBV11-2,CASSLGQGGVTGELFF,TGTGCCAGCAGCTTAGGTCAGGGAGGCGTCACCGGGGAGCTGTTTTTT
once,TRBJ2-3,.,TRBV9,CASSATSLSTDTQYF,TGTGCCAGCAGCGCGACTAGTCTTAGCACAGATACGCAGTATTTT
.,TRBJ2-3,.,TRBV7-8,CASSLGVLNSKNTDTQYF,TGTGCCAGCAGCTTAGGGGTCTTGAACAGCAAAAACACAGATACGCAGTATTTT
many,TRBJ1-1,.,TRBV29-1,CSASIDSLMNTEAFF,TGCAGCGCATCCATAGACAGCTTAATGAACACTGAAGCTTTCTTT
.,TRBJ2-3,.,TRBV7-3,CASSPQGTLYTDTQYF,TGTGCCAGCAGCCCCCAGGGGACCCTTTACACAGATACGCAGTATTTT
once,TRBJ1-5,.,TRBV28,CASSPDSLFNQPQHF,TGTGCCAGCAGTCCTGACAGTCTATTCAATCAGCCCCAGCATTTT
.,TRBJ2-3,.,TRBV3-1,CASSSPGGGADTQYF,TGTGCCAGCAGCTCTCCAGGTGGCGGTGCAGATACGCAGTATTTT
.,TRBJ2-1,TRBD2,TRBV3-1,CASSQVQGLDYNEQFF,TGTGCCAGCAGCCAAGTTCAGGGACTAGATTACAATGAGCAGTTCTTC
.,TRBJ2-3,.,TRBV29-1,CSVPVRATKPDTQYF,TGCAGCGTTCCAGTTCGGGCTACCAAGCCAGATACGCAGTATTTT
few,TRBJ1-5,.,TRBV9,CASSKGQGNQPQHF,TGTGCCAGCAGCAAAGGGCAGGGAAATCAGCCCCAGCATTTT
many,TRBJ1-5,.,TRBV20-1,CSARTSYSNQPQHF,TGCAGTGCTAGGACGTCCTATAGCAATCAGCCCCAGCATTTT
.,TRBJ2-7,.,TRBV4-1,CASSQAGASGEQYF,TGCGCCAGCAGCCAAGCAGGGGCGTCTGGCGAGCAGTACTTC
many,TRBJ2-7,.,TRBV4-2,CASSLVTGRAHEQYF,TGTGCCAGCAGCCTTGTTACAGGGCGGGCCCACGAGCAGTACTTC
few,TRBJ2-1,TRBD2,TRBV27,CASSPRSSGGHNEQFF,TGTGCCAGCAGTCCCCGGAGTAGCGGGGGGCACAATGAGCAGTTCTTC
.,TRBJ2-5,.,TRBV29-1,CSVASGEETQYF,TGCAGCGTTGCCTCAGGGGAAGAGACCCAGTACTTC
.,TRBJ1-2,TRBD1,TRBV12-3/TRBV12-4,CASSHPDRGKQGYTF,TGTGCCAGCAGCCATCCCGACAGGGGAAAGCAGGGCTACACCTTC